These 22 T cell receptor beta chains share one sample of origin, sequenced in a study of neurological immune-mediated disorders. TCRdb analysed the 5' RACE reads with MiXCR anew, one entry per CDR3 protein. The sample contains 60,000 to 80,000 distinct CDR3 sequences, under 5.5% of which appear only once. Sequenced: PBMCs. These receptors all come from a woman aged 50 to 60 with multiple sclerosis.

This clonotype was counted many times. Relative to the germline gene, one junction end is altered; a read error may explain this. The rearrangement links TRBV7-9 to TRBJ1-5; possibly TRBD1 for D (6 bases). The CDR3 length is 15 residues. Germline lookup yields CDR1 SEHNR and CDR2 FQNEAQ (reference sequence). The CDR3 reads CASSLVQGDDQPQNF. The CDR3 nucleotides read TGTGCCAGCAGCTTAGTACAGGGTGATGATCAGCCCCAGAATTTT. Filled out from reference TRBV7-9 and TRBJ1-5, the complete variable domain reads DTGVSQNPRHKITKRGQNVTFRCDPISEHNRLYWYRQTLGQGPEFLTYFQNEAQLEKSRLLSDRFSAERPKGSFSTLEIQRTEQGDSAMYLCASSLVQGDDQPQNFGDGTRLSIL.

By its share, this clonotype is medium-sized. The rearrangement joins TRBV24-1 to TRBJ1-5, with 9 bases fitting TRBD1. The CDR3 length is 14 residues. After removal of 7 bases from V and 5 bases from J, the junction contained 5 bases not matched to a gene. Germline assignment: CDR1 KGHDR and CDR2 SFDVKD. CDR3 region: CATRGQGSDQPQHF. CDR3 sequence (DNA): TGTGCCACCAGGGGACAGGGTTCTGATCAGCCCCAGCATTTT.

This clonotype occurred many times. The rearrangement joins TRBV20-1 to TRBJ2-2; D may correspond to TRBD1 or TRBD2 (5 bases each). This CDR3 contains 14 residues. Germline V gives CDR1 DFQATT, CDR2 SNEGSKA (reference sequence). V dropped 6 bases and J dropped 1 base, with 12 bases sitting between them. The CDR3 region has the DNA TGCAGTGCCAGGGACCGAAGGAACACCGGGGAGCTGTTTTTT. It specifies CSARDRRNTGELFF.

This clonotype has at least ten counts. The chain couples TRBV19 to TRBJ2-1; tentative D call: TRBD1 (5 bases). Looked up from germline, CDR1 is LNHDA and CDR2 is SQIVND (reference sequence). Trimming took off 0 bases at V and 7 bases at J, with 19 bases between the two ends. The CDR3 totals 17 residues. The CDR3 sequence is CASSIDPVGIAGNEQFF. CDR3 nucleotide sequence: TGTGCCAGTAGTATAGATCCCGTTGGAATAGCAGGGAATGAGCAGTTCTTC.

There are many counts of this clonotype. V gene TRBV20-1 combines with J gene TRBJ2-5; TRBD1 aligns across 11 bases. CDR3 size: 15 residues. Germline V gene sequence: CDR1 DFQATT, CDR2 SNEGSKA (reference sequence). V lost 0 bases and J lost 6; bases outside the gene matches: 6. CDR3 residues: CSAREAGTGGKTQYF. The CDR3 coding sequence is TGCAGTGCTAGAGAGGCCGGGACAGGGGGAAAGACCCAGTACTTC.

The table lists this clonotype with many counts. CDR3: CASSSTVRGYTF. The DNA for the CDR3 is TGTGCCAGCAGCTCGACAGTCAGGGGCTACACCTTC. The chain is built from TRBV7-8 and TRBJ1-2, with a possible D match to TRBD1 (5 bases). The germline V gene encodes CDR1 SGHVS and CDR2 FQNEAQ. Trimming shortened V by 4 bases and J by 8 bases, and 11 bases separated the two germline ends. CDR3 length equals 12 residues. The full variable domain, completed using reference TRBV7-8 and TRBJ1-2, is GAGVSQSPRYKVAKRGQDVALRCDPISGHVSLFWYQQALGQGPEFLTYFQNEAQLDKSGLPSDRFFAERPEGSVSTLKIQRTQQEDSAVYLCASSSTVRGYTFGSGTRLTVV.

Many counts were recorded for this clonotype. The rearrangement joins TRBV2 to TRBJ2-7, with TRBD1 as a possible D gene (5 bases). V was shortened by 1 base and J by 0 bases, with 10 bases between the two germline ends. Germline-derived CDR1 and CDR2 are SNHLY and FYNNEI. The CDR3 has 15 residues. The CDR3 DNA reads as TGTGCCAGCAGTGAAGTAGGGCAGGGCTCCTACGAGCAGTACTTC. This codes for CASSEVGQGSYEQYF. The full variable domain, completed using reference TRBV2 and TRBJ2-7, is EPEVTQTPSHQVTQMGQEVILRCVPISNHLYFYWYRQILGQKVEFLVSFYNNEISEKSEIFDDQFSVERPDGSNFTLKIRSTKLEDSAMYFCASSEVGQGSYEQYFGPGTRLTVT.

This clonotype was counted ten times or more. This sequence joins TRBV29-1 and TRBJ2-3, with D possibly being TRBD1 (5 bases). CDR3 length: 11 amino acids. Germline CDR1 reads SQVTM; CDR2 reads ANQGSEA. V was pared by 4 bases and J by 4 bases, with 6 bases between. CDR3 sequence reads: CSVAGSDTQYF. The CDR3 DNA follows: TGCAGCGTTGCAGGGTCAGATACGCAGTATTTT.

This clonotype was seen a handful of times. The V gene is TRBV4-3, the J gene TRBJ1-4; no clear D. This CDR3 has 15 residues. V was trimmed by 0 bases and J by 7 bases, leaving 12 bases between them. Germline V gene data show CDR1 as LGHNA and CDR2 as YSLEER. In nucleotides, the CDR3 is TGCGCCAGCAGCCAAGAAGGAGGGATCGGTGAAAAACTGTTTTTT. Translation gives CASSQEGGIGEKLFF.

Ten or more counts support this clonotype. This rearrangement joins TRBV20-1 to TRBJ2-5; 9 bases line up with TRBD1. The V segment lost 4 bases and the J segment 5 bases; nucleotides outside the gene matches: 5. This CDR3 has 13 amino acids. From germline, CDR1 is DFQATT and CDR2 SNEGSKA (reference sequence). The CDR3 DNA reads as TGCAGTGCTATAGGACAGGGGAGGGAGACCCAGTACTTC. Protein product: CSAIGQGRETQYF.

This clonotype was recorded many times. This chain links TRBV15 with TRBJ1-2; 7 bases are shared with TRBD1. Germline CDR1 and CDR2: LNHNV and YYDKDF (reference sequence). The CDR3 sequence is 14 residues long. The V segment lost 3 bases and the J segment 2 bases; nucleotides outside the gene matches: 3. CDR3: CATSSRGGNYGYTF. Here the CDR3 DNA reads TGTGCCACCAGCAGCAGGGGGGGGAACTATGGCTACACCTTC.

Many counts were recorded for this clonotype. The chain is built from TRBV5-6 and TRBJ2-5, with 7 positions matching TRBD2. The germline CDR1 and CDR2 sequences are SGHDT and YYEEEE. V lost 1 base and J lost 4; bases outside the gene matches: 22. There are 20 residues in the CDR3. CDR3 region: CASSLRAPTSSQKGGETQYF. The CDR3 coding sequence is TGTGCCAGCAGCTTGCGGGCTCCGACTAGCAGCCAAAAAGGAGGAGAGACCCAGTACTTC.

This clonotype showed up many times. This chain connects TRBV4-1 to TRBJ2-5; TRBD2 matches at 7 bases. V shed 3 bases and J 4 bases; nucleotides not matched to a gene: 5. The germline V gene has CDR1 MGHRA and CDR2 YSYEKL. The CDR3 runs to 14 residues. Here the CDR3 reads CASSHPGGGETQYF. CDR3 bases: TGCGCCAGCAGCCATCCTGGCGGGGGAGAGACCCAGTACTTC.

The sample holds a few counts of this clonotype. This chain uses TRBV6-6 with TRBJ2-7; the match to TRBD2 covers 14 bases. Germline V gene data show CDR1 as MNHNY and CDR2 as SVGAGI (reference sequence). The CDR3 has 13 amino acids. V lost 3 bases, J lost 10 bases, and 2 bases stayed unmatched. The CDR3 spells CASSYGTSGGQYV. DNA for the CDR3: TGTGCCAGCAGTTATGGGACTAGCGGGGGCCAGTACGTC.

Many counts were recorded for this clonotype. This chain uses TRBV15 with TRBJ2-5; D is unclear. The V gene's germline CDR1 is LNHNV and CDR2 YYDKDF (reference sequence). The CDR3 sequence is 15 residues long. V lost 5 bases, J lost 5 bases, and 18 bases lay in between. The CDR3 DNA follows: TGTGCCACCAGCGGGCTAGAATCGTACGGGGAGACCCAGTACTTC. Amino acids: CATSGLESYGETQYF.

On this clonotype itself: A much more abundant neighbour one base away suggests this may be a read error. The gene calls are TRBV5-1 and TRBJ2-5; D not certain. CDR3 length equals 15 residues. Per the germline V gene, CDR1 is SGHRS and CDR2 is YFSETQ. Trimming left V 7 bases short and J 2 bases short, with 18 bases between. CDR3 in amino acids: CASGDPQQGQETQYF. The CDR3 region has the DNA TGCGCCAGCGGCGACCCGCAGCAAGGTCAAGAGACCCAGTACTTC.

The table lists this clonotype with many counts. The V call is TRBV11-3, the J call TRBJ2-7; D gene unclear. The CDR3 runs to 12 residues. From germline, CDR1 is SGHNT and CDR2 YENEEA. The ends were cut back, 0 bases at V and 3 bases at J, with 3 bases in the middle. CDR3 residues: CASSLDGYEQYF. The CDR3 DNA is TGTGCCAGCAGCTTAGACGGCTACGAGCAGTACTTC.

Comments on this clonotype: A much larger clone differs by one base, so this may be a read error. The rearrangement links TRBV21-1 to TRBJ2-5; the table's D call of TRBD2 was not tested on the DNA. TRBV21-1 is shown as a pseudogene. The CDR3 has 15 amino acids. The CDR3 reads CASSKGIGLGETQNF. The CDR3 nucleotides read TGTGCCAGCAGCAAAGGGATTGGGCTAGGGGAGACCCAGAACTTC.

This clonotype appeared many times. The chain carries TRBV20-1 and TRBJ2-5; D is perhaps TRBD1 or TRBD2 (5 bases each). Germline CDR1 is DFQATT and CDR2 is SNEGSKA (reference sequence). V lost 7 bases to trimming and J lost 5 bases, with 20 bases between them. CDR3 length: 14 amino acids. CDR3 sequence reads: CSVRGQSSSETQYF. In DNA, the CDR3 is TGCAGTGTCCGGGGCCAGAGTTCTTCCGAGACCCAGTACTTC.

This clonotype was seen at least ten times. One end of the junction fails to match germline, which may point to a read error. The chain links TRBV7-2 to TRBJ1-6, with D possibly matching TRBD1 (5 bases). The germline V gene has CDR1 SGHTA and CDR2 FQGNSA. This CDR3 contains 13 residues. CDR3 in DNA: TGTGCCAGCAGTTCGGGACTTTCTTCACCCCTCAACTTT. Translation: CASSSGLSSPLNF.

Ten or more counts support this clonotype. The rearrangement joins TRBV4-1 to TRBJ1-5; D is perhaps TRBD1 (5 bases). The CDR3 covers 11 residues. The germline V and J ends were trimmed by 1 base and 11 bases, with 6 bases remaining between them. Per germline, CDR1 MGHRA and CDR2 YSYEKL. The CDR3 DNA reads as TGCGCCAGCAGCCAAGGGGGGACCCAGCATTTT. Protein sequence: CASSQGGTQHF.

This clonotype was detected ten times or more. The genes are TRBV20-1 and TRBJ2-2, with no clear D. The CDR3 covers 13 residues. The germline gives CDR1 DFQATT, CDR2 SNEGSKA (reference sequence). The V end was cut by 3 bases, the J end by 4 bases, with 9 bases between. This CDR3 is CSASSGVTGELFF. The CDR3 coding sequence is TGCAGTGCTAGTTCGGGCGTCACCGGGGAGCTGTTTTTT.